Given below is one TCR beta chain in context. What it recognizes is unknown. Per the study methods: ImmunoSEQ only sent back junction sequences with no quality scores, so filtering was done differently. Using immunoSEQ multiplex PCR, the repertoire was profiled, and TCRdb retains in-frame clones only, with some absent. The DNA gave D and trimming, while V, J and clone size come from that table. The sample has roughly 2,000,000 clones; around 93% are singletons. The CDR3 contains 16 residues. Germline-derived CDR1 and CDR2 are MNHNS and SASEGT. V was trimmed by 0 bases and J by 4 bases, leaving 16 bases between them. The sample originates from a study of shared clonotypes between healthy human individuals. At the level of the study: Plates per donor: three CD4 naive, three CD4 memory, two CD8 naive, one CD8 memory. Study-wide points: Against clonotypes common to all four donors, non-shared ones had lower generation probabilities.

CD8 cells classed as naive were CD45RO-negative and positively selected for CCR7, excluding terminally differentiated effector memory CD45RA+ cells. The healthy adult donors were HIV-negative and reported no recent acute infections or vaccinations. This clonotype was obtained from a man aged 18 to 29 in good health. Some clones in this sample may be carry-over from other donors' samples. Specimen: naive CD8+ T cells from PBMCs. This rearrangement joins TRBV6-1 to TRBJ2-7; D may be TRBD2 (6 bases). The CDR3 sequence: CASSEAPPAGQYEQYF. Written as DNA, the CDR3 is TGTGCCAGCAGTGAAGCTCCGCCGGCGGGGCAGTACGAGCAGTACTTC.